The T cell receptor (beta chain) described here comes from a study of cytomegalovirus exposure and HLA in healthy donors. Donors counted as nominally healthy when sampled, yet unrecorded immune exposures were likely. Study-wide results and limits: Using a false discovery rate of 0.05, a later analysis showed that fewer than 20,000 TCR beta sequences were associated with HLA alleles. Some segments of the V type, notably TRBV6-2 and TRBV6-3, were excluded as indistinguishable. With later analysis, a missense DCLRE1C variant became linked to TCR beta V- and J-gene trimming.

On this clone: Its antigen is as yet unknown.

The PCR ran on 60 Vbeta and 13 Jbeta primers. Assay used: immunoSEQ multiplex PCR; TCRdb lists only in-frame clones, some missing. The table has over 150,000 clones, about 79% seen once. Germline V gives CDR1 SGHRS, CDR2 YFSETQ. The length of the CDR3 is 14 residues. V lost 0 bases, J lost 5 bases, and 1 base stayed unmatched. The sequence was collected from a girl between 2 and 10 years old in good health and CMV-seropositive. Sequencing was performed on PBMCs. The chain recombines TRBV5-1 with TRBJ2-1, with TRBD2 identical over 8 bases. CDR3 sequence: CASSLERGNNEQFF. CDR3 sequence (DNA): TGCGCCAGCAGCTTGGAGCGGGGGAACAATGAGCAGTTCTTC. Full variable domain (outside the CDR3, taken from reference TRBV5-1 and TRBJ2-1): KAGVTQTPRYLIKTRGQQVTLSCSPISGHRSVSWYQQTPGQGLQFLFEYFSETQRNKGNFPGRFSGRQFSNSRSEMNVSTLELGDSALYLCASSLERGNNEQFFGPGTRLTVL.